Listed below are T cell receptor beta chains from one sample, sequenced in a study of CD8 T cells in Susac syndrome. TCRdb processed the immunoSEQ multiplex PCR reads anew with MiXCR; each CDR3 protein has one entry. The data contain 150,000 to 200,000 distinct CDR3 sequences, 95% of them seen just once; the ten biggest clones take up about 0.15%. Sequencing was performed on CD8+ T cells from PBMCs. The origin of the receptors is a human donor with Susac syndrome. CDR3s leave out the opening cysteine and the closing phenylalanine or tryptophan.

v_gene	CDR3aa
TRBV13	ASSGDIYGYT
TRBV7-9	ASSFEAETQY
TRBV30	AWSVGPGEQY
TRBV4-1	ASSQPGLSYNEQF
TRBV6-5	ASSYSNEGRYEQY
TRBV6-4	ASSVNRGGQPQH
TRBV6-5	ASSYNQGSQETQY
TRBV9	ASSRQGAYYEQF
TRBV13	ASSLGKSTYEQY
TRBV30	AWERGGFDEQY
TRBV28	ASRYRETSSQETQY
TRBV29-1	SVVQGASNQPQH
TRBV7-8	ASSSGQGNSARFGYT
TRBV20-1	SARDQVKEGQPQH
TRBV28	ASSLSPSGRTGELF
TRBV6-2/TRBV6-3	ASSYGTGRTGELF
TRBV5-4	ASSWGQGDTEAF
TRBV14	ASSQVGLNNEQF
TRBV7-9	ASNARNSYWNTEAF
TRBV20-1	SARGADGANEQF
TRBV6-1	ASSPGPGDTGELF
TRBV28	ASSPQAYGYT
TRBV24-1	ATNQQGCTGNTIY
TRBV6-1	ASTDWGPGALYGYT
TRBV9	ASSDGQGSTKNIQY
TRBV7-9	ASSSLGVRSPLH
TRBV30	AWSVDSGNSNQPQH
TRBV20-1	SAPKTAPRETQY
TRBV7-6	ASSLAGPGLLETQY